This TCR beta chain was observed in a study of OX40 agonist ivuxolimab in advanced cancers. From germline, CDR1 is MNHEY and CDR2 SVGAGI. V gave up 5 bases and J gave up 7 bases, with 14 bases separating them. The CDR3 runs 13 residues. Here immunoSEQ multiplex PCR was the method, and the copy in TCRdb shows in-frame clones only, minus some. The data contain about 69,000 clones, approximately 90% of them singletons. The starting material was CD4+ or CD8+ T cells sorted from blood, obtained in a trial of the OX40 agonist ivuxolimab. This sequence joins TRBV6-5 and TRBJ1-2; D gene ambiguous. The TCR originated in an adult with an advanced solid tumor such as melanoma, head and neck, liver or kidney cancer. The CDR3 spells CASSPRVSGGYTF. The CDR3, as DNA: TGTGCCAGCAGTCCCCGGGTCTCCGGTGGCTACACCTTC.